These T cell receptor beta chains were read from a single sample in a study of beta chain features in type 1 diabetes. The protocol was immunoSEQ multiplex PCR, while the TCRdb copy is restricted to in-frame clones and leaves out a portion. The table lists 100,000 to 150,000 clones, 17% of them singletons. The sequenced material came from central memory CD4+ T cells from blood. The source is a man in his late teens or twenties with type 1 diabetes. CDR3s include the opening cysteine and the closing phenylalanine or tryptophan. The D gene is left open where the match is weak. Size is omitted from some rows. Given values are once, few, many or a class for expanded clones.

V gene: TRBV9
clone size: NA
J gene: TRBJ1-2
D gene: NA
CDR3 protein: CASRDSRALGYGYTF
CDR3 DNA: TGTGCCAGCAGGGACTCGAGGGCCCTTGGCTATGGCTACACCTTC

V gene: TRBV5-4
clone size: few
J gene: TRBJ2-3
D gene: NA
CDR3 protein: CASSLEPADTQYF
CDR3 DNA: TGTGCCAGCAGCTTGGAACCGGCAGATACGCAGTATTTT

V gene: TRBV7-2
clone size: few
J gene: TRBJ2-1
D gene: TRBD2
CDR3 protein: CASSYQTSGYNEQFF
CDR3 DNA: TGTGCCAGCAGCTATCAGACTAGCGGGTACAATGAGCAGTTCTTC

V gene: TRBV18
clone size: NA
J gene: TRBJ1-2
D gene: NA
CDR3 protein: CASSPPSGPYGYTF
CDR3 DNA: TGTGCCAGCTCACCACCGTCAGGACCGTATGGCTACACCTTC

V gene: TRBV13
clone size: NA
J gene: TRBJ2-7
D gene: NA
CDR3 protein: CASSSSGEQYF
CDR3 DNA: TGTGCCAGCAGCTCCTCAGGTGAGCAGTACTTC

V gene: TRBV18
clone size: few
J gene: TRBJ2-7
D gene: NA
CDR3 protein: CASSPNNREQYF
CDR3 DNA: TGTGCCAGCTCACCCAACAATCGGGAGCAGTACTTC

V gene: TRBV7-2
clone size: many
J gene: TRBJ1-2
D gene: NA
CDR3 protein: CASSLVRENYGYTF
CDR3 DNA: TGTGCCAGCAGCTTAGTCCGGGAAAACTATGGCTACACCTTC

V gene: TRBV5-4
clone size: NA
J gene: TRBJ2-2
D gene: NA
CDR3 protein: CASSLARGDTGELFF
CDR3 DNA: TGTGCCAGCAGCTTGGCCAGGGGCGACACCGGGGAGCTGTTTTTT

V gene: TRBV18
clone size: NA
J gene: TRBJ1-1
D gene: NA
CDR3 protein: CASSPFVGLNTEAFF
CDR3 DNA: TGTGCCAGCTCCCCCTTTGTAGGGTTGAACACTGAAGCTTTCTTT

V gene: TRBV5-1
clone size: NA
J gene: TRBJ1-1
D gene: NA
CDR3 protein: CASSPREGGNTEAFF
CDR3 DNA: TGCGCCAGCAGCCCCCGAGAAGGCGGGAACACTGAAGCTTTCTTT

V gene: TRBV11-2
clone size: NA
J gene: TRBJ2-3
D gene: NA
CDR3 protein: CASSLALLSTDTQYF
CDR3 DNA: TGTGCCAGCAGCTTAGCGTTACTGAGCACAGATACGCAGTATTTT

V gene: TRBV18
clone size: medium-sized
J gene: TRBJ1-2
D gene: TRBD1
CDR3 protein: CASSPRTGESYGYTF
CDR3 DNA: TGTGCCAGCTCACCAAGGACAGGGGAGAGCTATGGCTACACCTTC

V gene: TRBV30
clone size: NA
J gene: TRBJ1-2
D gene: TRBD1
CDR3 protein: CACWDRGNYGYTF
CDR3 DNA: TGTGCCTGCTGGGACAGGGGTAACTATGGCTACACCTTC

V gene: TRBV6-5
clone size: NA
J gene: TRBJ1-6
D gene: NA
CDR3 protein: CASSQQAQVSPLHF
CDR3 DNA: TGTGCCAGCAGTCAGCAGGCTCAGGTTTCACCCCTCCACTTT

V gene: TRBV11-3
clone size: many
J gene: TRBJ2-1
D gene: NA
CDR3 protein: CASSPGLLTYNEQFF
CDR3 DNA: TGTGCCAGCAGCCCGGGACTGTTAACCTACAATGAGCAGTTCTTC

V gene: TRBV7-9
clone size: NA
J gene: TRBJ2-3
D gene: NA
CDR3 protein: CASSLGRSTDTQYF
CDR3 DNA: TGTGCCAGCAGCCTCGGACGGAGCACAGATACGCAGTATTTT

V gene: TRBV4-1
clone size: few
J gene: TRBJ2-7
D gene: NA
CDR3 protein: CASSHPPRGIYEQYF
CDR3 DNA: TGCGCCAGCAGCCACCCCCCGAGGGGGATCTACGAGCAGTACTTC

V gene: TRBV7-2
clone size: NA
J gene: TRBJ2-1
D gene: TRBD1
CDR3 protein: CASSTAPGTAINEQFF
CDR3 DNA: TGTGCCAGCAGCACTGCTCCCGGGACAGCCATCAATGAGCAGTTCTTC

V gene: TRBV20-1
clone size: NA
J gene: TRBJ2-7
D gene: NA
CDR3 protein: CSAFTAYEQYF
CDR3 DNA: TGCAGTGCTTTTACAGCCTACGAGCAGTACTTC

V gene: TRBV18
clone size: few
J gene: TRBJ2-2
D gene: TRBD1
CDR3 protein: CASSPTGPNTGELFF
CDR3 DNA: TGTGCCAGCTCACCGACAGGGCCGAACACCGGGGAGCTGTTTTTT

V gene: TRBV9
clone size: NA
J gene: TRBJ2-2
D gene: NA
CDR3 protein: CASSSQGFLSGELFF
CDR3 DNA: TGTGCCAGCAGCTCCCAGGGTTTCTTGTCTGGGGAGCTGTTTTTT

V gene: TRBV25-1
clone size: few
J gene: TRBJ2-1
D gene: NA
CDR3 protein: CASSSREAEGQDEQFF
CDR3 DNA: TGTGCCAGCAGTTCTCGGGAAGCGGAGGGCCAGGATGAGCAGTTCTTC

V gene: TRBV30
clone size: few
J gene: TRBJ2-5
D gene: NA
CDR3 protein: CAWSRRTRETQYF
CDR3 DNA: TGTGCCTGGAGTCGCCGGACCAGAGAGACCCAGTACTTC

V gene: TRBV6-6
clone size: few
J gene: TRBJ2-5
D gene: NA
CDR3 protein: CASSYLDGTQYF
CDR3 DNA: TGTGCCAGCAGTTACCTTGATGGGACCCAGTACTTC

V gene: TRBV5-4
clone size: few
J gene: TRBJ2-1
D gene: TRBD2
CDR3 protein: CASSLALAGGLGEQFF
CDR3 DNA: TGTGCCAGCAGCTTGGCCCTAGCGGGGGGGCTAGGCGAGCAGTTCTTC

V gene: TRBV11-3
clone size: NA
J gene: TRBJ2-1
D gene: TRBD1
CDR3 protein: CASSPGTGGTYNEQFF
CDR3 DNA: TGTGCCAGCAGCCCGGGGACAGGGGGGACCTACAATGAGCAGTTCTTC

V gene: TRBV20-1
clone size: NA
J gene: TRBJ2-5
D gene: NA
CDR3 protein: CSARGVEWQYF
CDR3 DNA: TGCAGTGCTAGAGGGGTTGAGTGGCAGTACTTC

V gene: TRBV4-2
clone size: few
J gene: TRBJ2-1
D gene: NA
CDR3 protein: CASSLKGDPSFHEQFF
CDR3 DNA: TGTGCCAGCAGCCTAAAGGGGGATCCCTCTTTCCATGAGCAGTTCTTC

V gene: TRBV18
clone size: few
J gene: TRBJ2-7
D gene: TRBD2
CDR3 protein: CASSPPGLAGYEQYF
CDR3 DNA: TGTGCCAGCTCACCCCCGGGACTAGCGGGATACGAGCAGTACTTC

V gene: TRBV6-6
clone size: NA
J gene: TRBJ2-2
D gene: TRBD1
CDR3 protein: CASSPPGQLTGELFF
CDR3 DNA: TGTGCCAGCAGTCCACCGGGACAGCTAACCGGGGAGCTGTTTTTT

V gene: TRBV7-2
clone size: NA
J gene: TRBJ2-7
D gene: NA
CDR3 protein: CASSLDLYEQYF
CDR3 DNA: TGTGCCAGCAGCTTAGACCTGTACGAGCAGTACTTC

V gene: TRBV20-1
clone size: NA
J gene: TRBJ1-2
D gene: NA
CDR3 protein: CSARDVGGYTF
CDR3 DNA: TGCAGTGCTAGAGATGTCGGTGGCTACACCTTC

V gene: TRBV7-9
clone size: many
J gene: TRBJ2-1
D gene: TRBD2
CDR3 protein: CASSLVAGAYNEQFF
CDR3 DNA: TGTGCCAGCAGCTTAGTAGCGGGGGCCTACAATGAGCAGTTCTTC

V gene: TRBV18
clone size: NA
J gene: TRBJ1-5
D gene: TRBD1
CDR3 protein: CASSSQGASNQPQHF
CDR3 DNA: TGTGCCAGCTCATCACAGGGGGCTAGCAATCAGCCCCAGCATTTT

V gene: TRBV14
clone size: NA
J gene: TRBJ2-5
D gene: NA
CDR3 protein: CASRLLGWQETQYF
CDR3 DNA: TGTGCCAGCCGCCTGCTGGGCTGGCAAGAGACCCAGTACTTC

V gene: TRBV7-9
clone size: few
J gene: TRBJ2-3
D gene: NA
CDR3 protein: CASSLVRKSTDTQYF
CDR3 DNA: TGTGCCAGCAGCTTAGTTCGCAAAAGCACAGATACGCAGTATTTT

V gene: TRBV5-4
clone size: few
J gene: TRBJ2-5
D gene: TRBD1
CDR3 protein: CASSLDRGRETQYF
CDR3 DNA: TGTGCCAGCAGCCTGGACAGGGGGAGGGAGACCCAGTACTTC

V gene: TRBV19
clone size: few
J gene: TRBJ2-3
D gene: TRBD1
CDR3 protein: CASSMGSRDRGTQYF
CDR3 DNA: TGTGCCAGTAGTATGGGGTCCCGGGACAGAGGGACGCAGTATTTT

V gene: TRBV18
clone size: few
J gene: TRBJ2-1
D gene: NA
CDR3 protein: CASSQRSGDYNEQFF
CDR3 DNA: TGTGCCAGCTCGCAACGGAGCGGAGATTACAATGAGCAGTTCTTC

V gene: TRBV20-1
clone size: few
J gene: TRBJ1-1
D gene: NA
CDR3 protein: CSFSEMTKAFF
CDR3 DNA: TGCAGTTTTTCTGAGATGACAAAAGCTTTCTTT

V gene: TRBV18
clone size: few
J gene: TRBJ2-1
D gene: TRBD1
CDR3 protein: CASSPQTGPYNEQFF
CDR3 DNA: TGTGCCAGCTCACCACAGACAGGGCCCTACAATGAGCAGTTCTTC

V gene: TRBV10-3
clone size: few
J gene: TRBJ2-1
D gene: TRBD2
CDR3 protein: CATRTSGGNEQFF
CDR3 DNA: TGTGCCACCAGAACTAGCGGGGGTAATGAGCAGTTCTTC

V gene: TRBV10-3
clone size: NA
J gene: TRBJ2-1
D gene: NA
CDR3 protein: CAISESKGGNEQFF
CDR3 DNA: TGTGCCATCAGTGAGTCGAAGGGCGGCAATGAGCAGTTCTTC

V gene: TRBV6-6
clone size: few
J gene: TRBJ2-2
D gene: NA
CDR3 protein: CASRDANTGELFF
CDR3 DNA: TGTGCCAGCAGGGATGCAAACACCGGGGAGCTGTTTTTT

V gene: TRBV9
clone size: few
J gene: TRBJ1-5
D gene: NA
CDR3 protein: CASSVAGMDNQPQHF
CDR3 DNA: TGTGCCAGCAGCGTAGCAGGGATGGACAATCAGCCCCAGCATTTT

V gene: TRBV7-8
clone size: few
J gene: TRBJ1-6
D gene: NA
CDR3 protein: CASSLGARGGNSPLHF
CDR3 DNA: TGTGCCAGCAGCTTAGGTGCACGTGGCGGAAATTCACCCCTCCACTTT

V gene: TRBV25-1
clone size: few
J gene: TRBJ2-7
D gene: TRBD2
CDR3 protein: CASSSLAGVDYEQYF
CDR3 DNA: TGTGCCAGCAGTTCACTAGCGGGAGTAGACTACGAGCAGTACTTC

V gene: TRBV2
clone size: many
J gene: TRBJ2-1
D gene: NA
CDR3 protein: CASMEYNEQFF
CDR3 DNA: TGTGCCAGCATGGAGTACAATGAGCAGTTCTTC

V gene: TRBV6-1
clone size: few
J gene: TRBJ1-1
D gene: NA
CDR3 protein: CASGLRVDTEAFF
CDR3 DNA: TGTGCCAGCGGGTTAAGGGTTGACACTGAAGCTTTCTTT

V gene: TRBV4-3
clone size: NA
J gene: TRBJ2-1
D gene: NA
CDR3 protein: CASSQEKGQSEQFF
CDR3 DNA: TGCGCCAGCAGCCAAGAAAAGGGACAATCGGAGCAGTTCTTC

V gene: TRBV29-1
clone size: NA
J gene: TRBJ1-3
D gene: NA
CDR3 protein: CSVKVSSGNTIYF
CDR3 DNA: TGCAGCGTGAAAGTCAGCTCTGGAAACACCATATATTTT

V gene: TRBV7-3
clone size: few
J gene: TRBJ2-3
D gene: NA
CDR3 protein: CASSPSDGTQYF
CDR3 DNA: TGTGCCAGCAGCCCGTCGGACGGTACGCAGTATTTT

V gene: TRBV11-2
clone size: many
J gene: TRBJ2-3
D gene: TRBD2
CDR3 protein: CASSFRGTSGRAGTDTQYF
CDR3 DNA: TGTGCCAGCAGCTTTCGGGGGACTAGCGGGAGGGCTGGCACAGATACGCAGTATTTT

V gene: TRBV4-1
clone size: NA
J gene: TRBJ2-5
D gene: NA
CDR3 protein: CASSQIPAQETQYF
CDR3 DNA: TGCGCCAGCAGCCAAATCCCGGCCCAAGAGACCCAGTACTTC

V gene: TRBV6-5
clone size: NA
J gene: TRBJ2-7
D gene: TRBD1
CDR3 protein: CASRAPGQGPYEQYF
CDR3 DNA: TGTGCCAGCAGAGCACCGGGACAGGGACCCTACGAGCAGTACTTC